A selection of T cell receptor beta chains follows, all from one sample in a study of CD8+ T cells in alopecia areata. Sequenced by immunoSEQ multiplex PCR; TCRdb stores in-frame clones only, minus some. The top ten hold 4.2% of the sample, which has 200,000 to 250,000 clones, over 60% seen once. The input for sequencing was CD4+ T cells sorted from blood, taken at week 4, from a patient treated with tofacitinib. Source of these receptors: a human donor with alopecia areata. Each CDR3 is given with its conserved first and last residue. A D gene is named only where the DNA matches it firmly. Clone size is not always given. Where it is, it says once, few, many or a class for expanded clones.

abundance,j_gene,v_gene,d_gene,CDR3nt,CDR3aa
-,TRBJ2-7,TRBV6-5,-,TGTGCCAGCAGGACTGGGGGAACATACGAGCAGTACTTC,CASRTGGTYEQYF
-,TRBJ1-5,TRBV5-6,-,TGTGCCAGCAGCTGGGGCGCATCTGCTCAGCCCCAGCATTTT,CASSWGASAQPQHF
-,TRBJ2-1,TRBV30,-,TGTGCCTGGAGTGTACTTGCCCGCCCCCCATTCTTC,CAWSVLARPPFF
-,TRBJ2-1,TRBV2,-,TGTGCCAGCGGGTTAGGCTACAATGAGCAGTTCTTC,CASGLGYNEQFF
-,TRBJ1-2,TRBV5-1,-,TGCGCCAGCAGCCTAGATCCGGGCAGGGATGGCTACACCTTC,CASSLDPGRDGYTF
once,TRBJ1-4,TRBV30,-,TGTGCCTGGAGTGAGATCCTCGGAGAAAAACTGTTTTTT,CAWSEILGEKLFF
-,TRBJ1-5,TRBV15,-,TGTGCCACCAGCAGAGATGGAGGGGACAATCAGCCCCAGCATTTT,CATSRDGGDNQPQHF
few,TRBJ1-4,TRBV6-1,-,TGTGCCAGCGGACAGATGAATGAAAAACTGTTTTTT,CASGQMNEKLFF
-,TRBJ2-1,TRBV18,TRBD2,TGTGCCAGCTCAAGGGAGGGCTATGAGCAGTTCTTC,CASSREGYEQFF
-,TRBJ1-1,TRBV29-1,-,TGCAGCGTTAGAACCGGGACTTCCGAAGGTGGAGCTTTCTTT,CSVRTGTSEGGAFF
few,TRBJ2-7,TRBV7-2,TRBD2,TGTGCCAGCAGCCCGACTAGCGGGGAAACCTACGAGCAGTACTTC,CASSPTSGETYEQYF
-,TRBJ2-3,TRBV29-1,TRBD1,TGCAGCGTTGGACAGGGGGCGACAGATACGCAGTATTTT,CSVGQGATDTQYF
-,TRBJ2-1,TRBV2,-,TGTGCCATTCAGACAGAGAGCTCCTACAATGAGCAGTTCTTC,CAIQTESSYNEQFF
-,TRBJ1-2,TRBV18,-,TGTGCCAGCTCACCTTTGGAGGAGGACTATGGCTACACCTTC,CASSPLEEDYGYTF
few,TRBJ2-5,TRBV2,-,TGTGCCAGCAGTGAACGGGCACCCGAGGCAGAGACCCAGTACTTC,CASSERAPEAETQYF
-,TRBJ2-7,TRBV30,-,TGTGCCTGGAGTTCTCCAGTCGAGCAGTACTTC,CAWSSPVEQYF
-,TRBJ2-4,TRBV5-6,-,TGTGCCAGCAGTTGCGGGTACTTC,CASSCGYF
-,TRBJ1-1,TRBV30,-,TGTGCCTGGAGTGTCTCTGGGATCACTGAAGCTTTCTTT,CAWSVSGITEAFF
-,TRBJ2-7,TRBV7-2,-,TGTGCCAGCAGTTACACGCCGGGGGCTAGCTACGAGCAGTACTTC,CASSYTPGASYEQYF
-,TRBJ2-6,TRBV4-3,-,TGCGCCAGCAGCCAAGATTTACGGTACTCTGGGGCCAACGTCCTGACTTTC,CASSQDLRYSGANVLTF
few,TRBJ2-2,TRBV7-3,-,TGTGCCAGCAGCTTGTTAGGAACCGGGGAGCTGTTTTTT,CASSLLGTGELFF
-,TRBJ2-5,TRBV9,-,TGTGCCAGCAGCGTAGGTCTACGGAATCGCCAAGAGACCCAGTACTTC,CASSVGLRNRQETQYF
few,TRBJ1-2,TRBV2,TRBD1,TGTGCCAGCAGCGAGGGACAGGGAAACTATGGCTACACCTTC,CASSEGQGNYGYTF
few,TRBJ2-3,TRBV7-2,TRBD2,TGTGCCAGCAGTGGCGGGGGAGGCACAGATACGCAGTATTTT,CASSGGGGTDTQYF
few,TRBJ1-1,TRBV30,-,TGTGCCTGGGTCCCTACAGGGCCCACTGAAGCTTTCTTT,CAWVPTGPTEAFF
-,TRBJ2-3,TRBV29-1,-,TGCAGCTTCAGCCCCGACGGTAATACGCAGTATTTT,CSFSPDGNTQYF
-,TRBJ2-1,TRBV27,-,TGTGCCAGCAGTTCCGAAAACACAAGGGGGGAGCAGTTCTTC,CASSSENTRGEQFF
-,TRBJ2-7,TRBV4-3,-,TGCGCCAGCAGCCAAGATGCCAGAGACTACGAGCAGTACTTC,CASSQDARDYEQYF
few,TRBJ1-1,TRBV29-1,-,TGCAGCGTTGAAACTTCGGGGGGCTTCACTGAAGCTTTCTTT,CSVETSGGFTEAFF
-,TRBJ1-2,TRBV30,TRBD1,TGTGCCTGGATCCACGGACAGGGTAGGGATGGCTACACCTTC,CAWIHGQGRDGYTF